One sample yielded the 22 T cell receptor beta chains listed below, sequenced in a study of shared clonotypes between healthy human individuals. The table came from immunoSEQ multiplex PCR; TCRdb's copy has only in-frame clones and leaves some out. The table records about 2,500,000 clones, roughly 92% of them present only once. Specimen: naive CD4+ T cells sorted from blood. As for subset: CD45RA+ positively selected. The receptors were sampled from a man aged 18 to 30 in good health.

The chain combines TRBV6-1 with TRBJ2-2; 12 bases are a match to TRBD2. Trimming took 11 bases from V and 1 from J; bases not matched to a gene: 2. The CDR3 runs to 14 residues. CDR1 is MNHNS, CDR2 SASEGT, per germline. CDR3 in amino acids: CAASGGENTGELFF. The CDR3 DNA reads as TGTGCCGCTAGCGGGGGGGAGAACACCGGGGAGCTGTTTTTT.

The V call is TRBV6-6, the J call TRBJ2-3; D might be TRBD2 (5 bases). Germline assignment: CDR1 MNHNY and CDR2 SVGAGI (reference sequence). The CDR3 is 13 amino acids. V was pared by 6 bases and J by 0 bases, with 7 bases between. The CDR3 sequence is CASRWTSTDTQYF. Here the CDR3 DNA reads TGTGCCAGCAGGTGGACTAGCACAGATACGCAGTATTTT.

The chain is built from TRBV4-1 and TRBJ2-7, with 12 bases matching TRBD2. J was trimmed by 4 bases and V by 4 bases; bases with no gene match: 11. CDR3 size: 17 residues. Germline V lookup: CDR1 MGHRA, CDR2 YSYEKL. The CDR3 sequence is CASSLSPLAGGAYEQYF. The CDR3 DNA is TGCGCCAGCAGCCTGAGCCCTCTAGCGGGGGGGGCTTACGAGCAGTACTTC.

The gene calls are TRBV18 and TRBJ2-3; possible D gene TRBD1, 6 bases. Germline values: CDR1 KGHSH, CDR2 LQKENI. The CDR3 has 13 residues. V dropped 3 bases and J dropped 14 bases, with 18 bases sitting between them. CDR3 loop: CASSPLTGNEGYF. CDR3 nucleotide sequence: TGTGCCAGCTCACCCCTCACAGGGAATGAGGGGTATTTT.

The chain has TRBV6-1 and TRBJ1-5; D is unresolved. Between the trimmed V and J ends, which lost 2 bases and 0 bases, there was a span of 11 bases. Germline V gene data show CDR1 as MNHNS and CDR2 as SASEGT. The CDR3 consists of 16 residues. CDR3 nucleotides: TGTGCCAGCAGTGAATGGACCCAAATTAGCAATCAGCCCCAGCATTTT. Its translation is CASSEWTQISNQPQHF.

This chain joins TRBV5-4 and TRBJ2-7, with a tentative D call TRBD2 (6 bases). Germline lookup yields CDR1 SGHNT and CDR2 YYREEE (reference sequence). This CDR3 contains 16 residues. The germline V and J ends were trimmed by 1 base and 0 bases, with 14 bases remaining between them. CDR3 nucleotide sequence: TGTGCCAGCAGCTTGTTAAGAACCGGGGGCTCCTACGAGCAGTACTTC. It is translated as CASSLLRTGGSYEQYF.

Details on this clone: The sample contains more than one DNA sequence encoding this CDR3. The V and J genes are TRBV29-1 and TRBJ1-1; no firm D call. Looked up from germline, CDR1 is SQVTM and CDR2 is ANQGSEA. CDR3 length: 12 amino acids. Trimming removed 1 base at V and 0 bases at J, with 3 bases between. CDR3 in DNA: TGCAGCGTTGAAGGGATGAACACTGAAGCTTTCTTT. Its protein product is CSVEGMNTEAFF.

CDR3 region: CASSFIVSLTDTQYF. In DNA form, the CDR3 reads TGTGCCAGCAGTTTCATTGTATCCTTGACTGATACGCAGTATTTT. The V call is TRBV28, the J call TRBJ2-3, with D hard to call. Germline loops: CDR1 MDHEN, CDR2 SYDVKM. V was cut by 3 bases and J by 6 bases, with 16 bases left in between. The CDR3 has 15 amino acids.

On this clone itself: This specimen includes other DNA sequences encoding the same CDR3. The rearrangement links TRBV5-1 to TRBJ2-3, with 11 bases lining up with TRBD2. The trim removed 4 bases at V and 0 bases at J, leaving 1 base unmatched. There are 15 residues in the CDR3. The germline V gene has CDR1 SGHRS and CDR2 YFSETQ. The CDR3 nucleotides are TGCGCCAGCAGCCTAGCGGGGGGTAGCACAGATACGCAGTATTTT. Translation gives CASSLAGGSTDTQYF.

CDR3 DNA: TGTGCCAGCAGCTTAGGCCTAGCGGGAGTGTACTACGAGCAGTACTTC. It codes for CASSLGLAGVYYEQYF. This chain links TRBV5-5 with TRBJ2-7; 10 positions match TRBD2. The germline CDR1 and CDR2 sequences are SGHKS and YYEKEE (reference sequence). Trimming took 2 bases from V and 3 from J; bases not matched to a gene: 8. There are 16 residues in the CDR3.

V is TRBV19 and J is TRBJ1-1, with TRBD1 matching 10 bases. Germline trimming cut 5 bases from V and 3 bases from J; bases unmatched to any gene: 9. The germline gives CDR1 LNHDA, CDR2 SQIVND (reference sequence). The CDR3 is made up of 16 amino acids. CDR3 DNA sequence: TGTGCCAGTAGTTTAAGAGGGGGACAGGGGCACACTGAAGCTTTCTTT. Amino acids: CASSLRGGQGHTEAFF.

Concerning this clone itself: In the same sample, other DNA sequences code for this CDR3. This sequence joins TRBV29-1 and TRBJ1-1, with D unresolved. Germline V gene data show CDR1 as SQVTM and CDR2 as ANQGSEA. Trimming cost V 7 bases and J 0 bases, with 9 bases left between them. The CDR3 is 12 residues long. DNA of the CDR3: TGCAGCGCCGCAACAGTGAACACTGAAGCTTTCTTT. This sequence encodes CSAATVNTEAFF. The full variable domain, its missing parts supplied by reference TRBV29-1 and TRBJ1-1, is SAVISQKPSRDICQRGTSLTIQCQVDSQVTMMFWYRQQPGQSLTLIATANQGSEATYESGFVIDKFPISRPNLTFSTLTVSNMSPEDSSIYLCSAATVNTEAFFGQGTRLTVV.

This chain uses TRBV29-1 with TRBJ2-5; 8 positions match TRBD2. The CDR3 is 17 amino acids. The ends lost 0 bases at V and 6 bases at J; junction bases unmatched: 15. Germline V lookup: CDR1 SQVTM, CDR2 ANQGSEA. CDR3 residues: CSVEEVIAGSRGKTQYF. The CDR3 coding sequence is TGCAGCGTTGAAGAGGTGATAGCGGGATCTCGGGGGAAGACCCAGTACTTC.

Comments on this clone: The same CDR3 can be traced to other DNA sequences in this sample. The rearrangement joins TRBV6-5 to TRBJ2-7, with TRBD1 matching 9 bases. The CDR3 is 15 residues long. The J segment lost 4 bases and the V segment lost 0 bases, leaving 4 bases of the junction unmatched. Germline V lookup: CDR1 MNHEY, CDR2 SVGAGI. CDR3 in amino acids: CASSYSNRGQYEQYF. The CDR3 coding sequence is TGTGCCAGCAGTTACTCGAACAGGGGGCAATACGAGCAGTACTTC.

The V and J genes are TRBV9 and TRBJ2-2; possible D gene TRBD2, 5 bases. V lost 6 bases, J lost 5 bases, and 14 bases lay in between. The germline V gene has CDR1 SGDLS and CDR2 YYNGEE. This CDR3 contains 14 residues. This CDR3 reads CASNEVSGTGELFF. Here the CDR3 DNA reads TGTGCCAGCAACGAGGTATCGGGGACCGGGGAGCTGTTTTTT. Combining the CDR3 with reference TRBV9 and TRBJ2-2 gives the whole variable domain DSGVTQTPKHLITATGQRVTLRCSPRSGDLSVYWYQQSLDQGLQFLIQYYNGEERAKGNILERFSAQQFPDLHSELNLSSLELGDSALYFCASNEVSGTGELFFGEGSRLTVL.

As concerns this clone: At one boundary the junction diverges from the germline segment, which might be a read error. The chain has TRBV11-2 and TRBJ2-2, with 13 bases lining up with TRBD2. This CDR3 contains 16 residues. CDR1 and CDR2 (germline): SGHAT, FQNNGV. Written as DNA, the CDR3 is TGTACCAGCAGTTGGACTAGCGGGAGACTCACCGGGGAGCTGTTTTTT. Translation: CTSSWTSGRLTGELFF. The full variable domain, completed using reference TRBV11-2 and TRBJ2-2, is EAGVAQSPRYKIIEKRQSVAFWCNPISGHATLYWYQQILGQGPKLLIQFQNNGVVDDSQLPKDRFSAERLKGVDSTLKIQPAKLEDSAVYLCTSSWTSGRLTGELFFGEGSRLTVL.

V is TRBV9 and J is TRBJ2-5; TRBD1 agrees at 7 bases. The J segment lost 5 bases and the V segment lost 5 bases, leaving 6 bases of the junction unmatched. The V gene's germline CDR1 is SGDLS and CDR2 YYNGEE. CDR3 size: 13 residues. Here the CDR3 DNA reads TGTGCCAGCAGTGATGACAGGGATGAGACCCAGTACTTC. It codes for CASSDDRDETQYF.

The chain couples TRBV10-3 to TRBJ1-5, with 8 bases matching TRBD1. J lost 1 base, V lost 2 bases, and 7 bases had no gene match. Germline V gene data show CDR1 as ENHRY and CDR2 as SYGVKD. This CDR3 contains 17 residues. The CDR3 sequence: CAISEGQGVSSNQPQHF. The CDR3, as DNA: TGTGCCATCAGTGAGGGACAGGGAGTATCGAGCAATCAGCCCCAGCATTTT.

Concerning this clone itself: Other DNA variants within this sample encode the same CDR3. This chain links TRBV5-1 with TRBJ2-7; 7 bases match TRBD1. This CDR3 has 14 residues. Germline-derived CDR1 and CDR2 are SGHRS and YFSETQ. V lost 1 base and J lost 0; bases outside the gene matches: 1. CDR3 protein: CASSLRDSSYEQYF. CDR3 nucleotides: TGCGCCAGCAGCTTGAGGGACAGCTCCTACGAGCAGTACTTC.

As to this clone: Other DNA sequences in the same sample also yield this CDR3. The rearrangement links TRBV10-3 to TRBJ2-5; TRBD2 matches 9 bases. This CDR3 region has 14 residues. The ends lost 6 bases at V and 2 bases at J; junction bases unmatched: 4. The germline gives CDR1 ENHRY, CDR2 SYGVKD. Here the CDR3 reads CAIRASGDQETQYF. CDR3 nucleotide sequence: TGTGCCATCAGGGCTAGCGGGGATCAAGAGACCCAGTACTTC.

This chain joins TRBV6-5 and TRBJ1-2, with D perhaps TRBD1 (5 bases). The CDR3 has 16 residues. CDR1 is MNHEY and CDR2 is SVGAGI in the germline V gene. The V end lost 0 bases, the J end lost 4 bases, and 15 bases lay between the germline ends. CDR3 DNA: TGTGCCAGCAGTTACTCGAACCAGGGAGGAGGCTATGGCTACACCTTC. Encoded protein: CASSYSNQGGGYGYTF.

The genes are TRBV6-5 and TRBJ2-7; D assignment may be TRBD1 or TRBD2 (6 bases each). Germline V CDR1 and CDR2: MNHEY, SVGAGI. This CDR3 has 15 amino acids. V dropped 6 bases and J dropped 2 bases, with 17 bases sitting between them. CDR3 loop: CASSRGGQSPYEQYF. The CDR3, as DNA: TGTGCCAGCAGCCGAGGGGGGCAGTCCCCCTACGAGCAGTACTTC.